A selection of T cell receptor beta chains follows, all from one sample in a study of PD-1 blockade in classical Hodgkin lymphoma. Profiled with immunoSEQ multiplex PCR; TCRdb holds only in-frame clones, not every one. The table has about 47,000 clones, roughly 91% seen once. Source material: peripheral blood mononuclear cells (PBMCs). The receptors here all came from a human donor with classical Hodgkin lymphoma. The conserved cysteine and the conserved F or W are not part of the CDR3 here.

j_call	v_call	cdr3_aa
TRBJ2-1	TRBV14	ASRRRTRIKKSSYNEQF
TRBJ2-7	TRBV6-1	ASSVGQGAYEQY
TRBJ2-1	TRBV14	ASSQVGRNEQF
TRBJ2-1	TRBV15	ATSSTAGYNEQF
TRBJ2-5	TRBV21-1	ASSSQLAGVKTQY
TRBJ2-1	TRBV9	ASSPRLAGLENEQF
TRBJ1-1	TRBV14	ASSSYRATEAF
TRBJ2-7	TRBV2	ASSPDHYEQY
TRBJ2-3	TRBV25-1	ASSESLLAGVTDTQY
TRBJ1-1	TRBV11-3	ASSLDFGRGTEAF
TRBJ2-7	TRBV7-3	ASSPTTGEQY
TRBJ2-4	TRBV21-1	ASSKDAGGPRPIQY
TRBJ2-1	TRBV7-7	ASSLGDYNEQF
TRBJ1-5	TRBV21-1	ASSKVRGEDQPQH
TRBJ1-6	TRBV28	ASSLRQPLYNSPLH
TRBJ1-2	TRBV4-1	ASSPPRDTNGYT
TRBJ1-2	TRBV6-5	ASSYRIGTANYGYT
TRBJ1-3	TRBV2	AITGREGNTIY
TRBJ2-5	TRBV7-8	ASSGEIQETQY
TRBJ2-1	TRBV9	ASSIRTGYGDEQF
TRBJ2-6	TRBV6-1	ASAEGTAGANVLT
TRBJ2-5	TRBV28	ASSSAGTVQETQY
TRBJ2-5	TRBV19	ASRTGTAQETQY
TRBJ1-3	TRBV7-9	ASSLAGSGNTIY
TRBJ2-7	TRBV2	ASRLGGAYYEQY
TRBJ2-2	TRBV14	ASSVYLGQLNTGELF